A single sample is the source of the 18 T cell receptor delta chains below, sequenced in a study of γδ T cells in repeated Plasmodium falciparum infection. Vgamma9/Vdelta2+ and Vdelta2-negative gammadelta T cells were flow-sorted from PBMC for bulk sequencing. TCRdb reanalysed the multiplex PCR reads with CATT. The table includes 53,000 or so delta-chain clones, approximately 2% detected once. Material: gamma-delta T cells from blood. All receptors derive from a pool of human donors (malaria-infected and uninfected, not separated).

In the case of this clone: With only one base between it and a far larger clone, this is likely a read error. Other DNA sequences in this specimen translate into the identical CDR3. The V gene was identified as TRDV2, while no J gene was called; the D call TRDD3 from the table was never checked on the DNA. Germline V gives CDR1 GEAIGNYY, CDR2 EKD. This CDR3 is 18 amino acids long. The CDR3 spells CACDHSSLGDPYTDKLIF. As DNA, the CDR3 is TGTGCCTGTGACCATTCTTCACTGGGGGATCCGTACACCGATAAACTCATCTTC.

Notes on this clone: One base separates it from a far larger clone, so it is likely a read error. Different DNA sequences within this sample yield the same CDR3. The chain links TRAV38-2/DV8 to TRDJ1; 8 bases line up with TRDD3. No J gene was available from TCRdb, and it was assigned here by a germline match of the DNA. The V segment lost 1 base and the J segment 0 bases; nucleotides outside the gene matches: 26. This CDR3 is 23 amino acids long. CDR1 is TSESDYY, CDR2 QEAYKQQN, per germline. The CDR3: CAYRSRRPQTARGYTEYTDKLIF. DNA for the CDR3: TGTGCTTATAGGAGCCGCCGACCCCAAACCGCCAGGGGATACACCGAGTACACCGATAAACTCATCTTT.

Only a few counts were recorded for this clone. One base separates it from a far larger clone, so it is likely a read error. In the same sample, other DNA sequences code for this CDR3. This sequence joins TRDV1 and TRDJ1; 13 bases are shared with TRDD3. Germline CDR1 reads TSWWSYY; CDR2 reads QGS. The CDR3 contains 23 residues. The CDR3 spells CALGELKYFPVLGDTVDTDKLIF. The CDR3 nucleotides are TGTGCTCTTGGGGAACTCAAGTATTTTCCCGTACTGGGGGATACGGTGGACACTGATAAACTCATCTTT.

Note on this clone: A read error likely explains why the TCRdb protein, taken from a much larger clone, differs from this DNA's translation at residue 4; the protein shown is translated from the DNA. This sequence joins TRDV2 and TRDJ1; 9 nucleotides align to TRDD3. Per the germline V gene, CDR1 is GEAIGNYY and CDR2 is EKD. This CDR3 is built from 19 residues. The CDR3 DNA is TGTGCCTGTGGCACCCTAGGACTGGGGGAGAACGTTTGGACCGATAAACTCATCTTT. Protein sequence: CACGTLGLGENVWTDKLIF.

As regards this clone: A read error is likely here: a far larger clone is one base away. The sample has other DNA sequences that encode this CDR3 too. The rearrangement uses TRDV1 and TRDJ1; 9 bases match TRDD2. The J gene is absent in TCRdb and was assigned here via DNA matching to germline. The V and J ends lost 3 bases and 0 bases, in that order; junction bases with no gene match: 26. The CDR3 sequence is 23 residues long. Germline CDR1 TSWWSYY, CDR2 QGS. The CDR3 coding sequence is TGTGCTCTTGGGGAGCCCCATCACCTTCCTACAAGTACTGGTCGAAAATACACCGATAAACTCATCTTT. Its translation: CALGEPHHLPTSTGRKYTDKLIF.

This clone showed up just a few times. The mismatch at residue 11 between this DNA's translation and the TCRdb protein of a much larger clone likely reflects a read error; the protein shown is translated from the DNA. The V and J genes are TRDV2 and TRDJ1; 13 nucleotides align to TRDD3. The J gene comes from matching the DNA to germline here; TCRdb lacks it. The CDR3 is 19 residues long. The V gene end was trimmed by 4 bases and the J gene end by 0 bases; junction bases not matched to a gene: 13. The germline V gene has CDR1 GEAIGNYY and CDR2 EKD. The CDR3 DNA follows: TGTGCCTGTGAGACAATTACTGGGGGATACGCCGGAGACACCGATAAACTCATCTTT. Its translation is CACETITGGYAGDTDKLIF.

Many counts were recorded for this clone. The TCRdb protein, from a much larger clone, departs from this DNA's translation at residue 12, likely by read error; the protein shown derives from the DNA. The rearrangement uses TRDV3 and TRDJ1; D remains ambiguous. V dropped 4 bases and J dropped 5 bases, with 32 bases sitting between them. CDR3 length: 18 amino acids. The V gene's germline CDR1 is TVYSNPD and CDR2 GDNSRS (reference sequence). CDR3 sequence: CASRKNRLSLSHGDKLIF. CDR3 in DNA: TGTGCCTCCCGGAAAAATCGCCTCAGCCTTAGTCATGGGGATAAACTCATCTTT.

For this clone: The protein in TCRdb stems from a much larger clone and differs at residue 19 from this DNA's translation, likely a read error; here the protein is translated from the DNA. This chain links TRDV1 with TRDJ1; 11 bases are a match to TRDD3. No J gene was available from TCRdb, and it was assigned here by a germline match of the DNA. The germline V gene has CDR1 TSWWSYY and CDR2 QGS. V trimming: 1 base; J trimming: 2 bases; junction bases outside the gene matches: 36. This CDR3 comprises 27 residues. Here the CDR3 DNA reads TGTGCTCTTGGGGAACCGTCATACTACGTCCTATTTGATGGGTACTGGGGGATATGCGTTAGGACCGATAAACTCATCTTT. It is translated as CALGEPSYYVLFDGYWGICVRTDKLIF.

This clone was seen a handful of times. The TCRdb record carries a much larger clone's protein, which differs from this DNA's translation at residue 6; a read error is the likely cause, and the protein listed here is the DNA translation. The chain is built from TRDV3 and TRDJ1; 10 bases map to TRDD3. The J gene, left out of TCRdb, was set here by checking the DNA against germline. The V gene end was trimmed by 2 bases and the J gene end by 2 bases; junction bases not matched to a gene: 23. The CDR3 loop spans 20 amino acids. Germline CDR1 TVYSNPD, CDR2 GDNSRS (reference sequence). CDR3 sequence: CAFLSLTSTYLLGDTDKLIF. The CDR3 DNA reads TGTGCCTTTTTGTCTCTTACGTCAACCTATTTACTGGGGGATACCGATAAACTCATCTTT.

This clone was seen a few times. The translation of this DNA and the TCRdb protein of a much larger clone differ at residue 3, probably owing to a read error; the protein shown here is translated from the DNA. The genes are TRDV1 and TRDJ1, with 13 bases matching TRDD3. TCRdb is silent on the J gene; assignment here came from matching the DNA to germline. CDR1 and CDR2 (germline): TSWWSYY, QGS. The CDR3 loop spans 22 amino acids. This CDR3 reads CAPGDPSRSTTLPVLGDTKLIF. The CDR3 region has the DNA TGTGCTCCTGGGGACCCCTCGCGGTCCACTACTCTTCCTGTACTGGGGGATACGAAACTCATCTTT.

Only a few counts were recorded for this clone. TCRdb attributes to this sequence the protein of a much larger clone, which differs from the DNA translation at residue 10; a read error is likely, and the protein displayed is translated from the DNA. This chain uses TRDV2 with TRDJ1, with TRDD3 identical over 11 bases. The J gene was not available in TCRdb and was assigned here by matching the DNA to germline segments. This CDR3 has 17 amino acids. The V gene's germline CDR1 is GEAIGNYY and CDR2 EKD. The CDR3 nucleotides read TGTGCCTGTGACTCCTTACTGGGGGATAGGAACACTGATAAACTCATCTTT. It encodes CACDSLLGDRNTDKLIF.

Details on this clone: The amino acid sequence in TCRdb belongs to a much larger clone and departs from this DNA's translation at residue 18, likely a sequencing read error; the sequence shown is translated from the DNA. The V gene is TRDV1, the J gene TRDJ1, with TRDD3 matching 8 bases. V shed 4 bases, J shed 5 bases, and the junction held 33 bases outside the gene matches. This CDR3 region has 23 residues. CDR1 and CDR2 (germline): TSWWSYY, QGS. CDR3 protein: CALGVPSIPFHSTGGRAHDKLIF. CDR3 nucleotides: TGTGCTCTTGGGGTTCCGTCTATTCCCTTCCACAGTACTGGGGGGCGAGCCCATGATAAACTCATCTTT.

In the case of this clone: This probably arose from a read error, given a far larger clone one base away. The genes are TRDV2 and TRDJ1; 10 nucleotides agree with TRDD3. As TCRdb names no J gene, one was assigned here on the basis of a DNA match to germline. The CDR3 loop spans 18 amino acids. Germline CDR1 GEAIGNYY, CDR2 EKD. Trimming removed 0 bases from V and 1 base from J; junction bases left unmatched: 10. CDR3 amino acids: CACDTLPGGYQGTDKLIF. In DNA, the CDR3 is TGTGCCTGTGACACCTTGCCTGGGGGATATCAAGGCACCGATAAACTCATCTTT.

This clone was seen a handful of times. The TCRdb record carries a much larger clone's protein, which differs from this DNA's translation at residue 5; a read error is the likely cause, and the protein listed here is the DNA translation. The same CDR3 can be traced to other DNA sequences in this sample. The genes are TRAV38-2/DV8 and TRDJ1, with TRDD3 matching over 8 bases. TCRdb supplies no J gene; here it was assigned by aligning the nucleotide sequence to germline. The CDR3 spans 23 residues. V shed 4 bases and J 0 bases; nucleotides not matched to a gene: 29. Germline loops: CDR1 TSESDYY, CDR2 QEAYKQQN. The CDR3 protein is CAYRGRRPQTARGYTEYTDKLIF. CDR3 coding DNA: TGTGCTTATAGGGGCCGCCGACCCCAGACCGCCCGGGGATACACCGAGTACACCGATAAACTCATCTTT.

Concerning this clone itself: A far larger clone is just one base off, so this is likely a read error. Different DNA sequences within this sample yield the same CDR3. J is TRDJ1 and V is TRDV1; 10 bases are a match to TRDD3. This CDR3 region has 22 residues. Germline V gene sequence: CDR1 TSWWSYY, CDR2 QGS. The CDR3 nucleotides are TGTGCTCTTGGGGCCCGGGCCTTCCCAAGACGTACTGGGGGATCGTACACCGATAAGCTCATCTTT. It translates to CALGARAFPRRTGGSYTDKLIF.

A note on this clone: This DNA's translation differs at residue 11 from TCRdb's protein, which comes from a much larger clone; a read error is likely, and the protein shown is translated from the DNA. This sequence joins TRDV1 and TRDJ1; tentatively, D is TRDD3 (6 bases). Here the J gene came from matching the DNA to germline, since TCRdb omits it. The CDR3 has 20 residues. Germline CDR1 reads TSWWSYY; CDR2 reads QGS. Trimming stripped 8 bases from V and 2 bases from J, with 33 bases between. For the CDR3, the DNA is TGTGCTCTTCCACACCAACATAATTCCCCTACTACTGGGTGGACCGATAAACTCATCTTT. Protein product: CALPHQHNSPTTGWTDKLIF.

Only a few counts were recorded for this clone. This sequence is one base from a far larger clone and is likely a read error. The sample contains more than one DNA sequence encoding this CDR3. This chain connects TRDV3 to TRDJ1; 7 nucleotides align to TRDD3. TCRdb gives no J gene; it was assigned here by matching the DNA to germline. The CDR3 covers 16 residues. Germline-derived CDR1 and CDR2 are TVYSNPD and GDNSRS (reference sequence). CDR3 sequence reads: CAVLSWGYQGTDKLIF. The CDR3 DNA follows: TGTGCCGTACTATCCTGGGGGTACCAGGGAACCGACAAACTCATCTTT.

As regards this clone: TCRdb shows a much larger clone's protein in place of this DNA's translation, and the two differ at residue 11, likely through a read error; the protein shown is translated from the DNA. The rearrangement uses TRAV38-2/DV8 and TRDJ1, with D perhaps TRDD3 (6 bases). Since TCRdb gives no J gene, matching the DNA to germline was used here to assign it. CDR1 and CDR2 (germline): TSESDYY, QEAYKQQN. There are 15 residues in the CDR3. CDR3 residues: CAYRGTGMIPEKLIF. CDR3 bases: TGTGCTTATAGGGGGACGGGGATGATTCCCGAGAAACTCATCTTT.